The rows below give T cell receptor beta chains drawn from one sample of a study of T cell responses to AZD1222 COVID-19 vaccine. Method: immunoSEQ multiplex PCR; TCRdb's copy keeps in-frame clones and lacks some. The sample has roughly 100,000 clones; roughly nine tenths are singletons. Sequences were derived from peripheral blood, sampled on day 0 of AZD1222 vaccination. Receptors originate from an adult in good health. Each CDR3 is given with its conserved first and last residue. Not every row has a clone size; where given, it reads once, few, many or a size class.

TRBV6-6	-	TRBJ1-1	CASSSTGNTEAFF
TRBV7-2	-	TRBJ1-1	CASSLGRGNTEAFF
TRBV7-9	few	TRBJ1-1	CASSLLQNTEAFF
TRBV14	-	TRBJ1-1	CASSRDSVSLGTEAFF
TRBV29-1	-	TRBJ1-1	CSAELEGYTEAFF
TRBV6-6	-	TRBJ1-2	CASSLDSVGGYTF
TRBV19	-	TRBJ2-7	CASSMELPYEQYF
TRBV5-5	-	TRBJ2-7	CASSSVQGSYEQYF
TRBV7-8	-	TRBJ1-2	CASSTGEGEGYTF
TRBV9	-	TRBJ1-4	CASSVLAGANEKLFF
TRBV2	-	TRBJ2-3	CASRFNGRGTDTQYF
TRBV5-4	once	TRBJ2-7	CASSYDRGNYEQYF
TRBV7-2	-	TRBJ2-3	CASRLAGDTDTQYF
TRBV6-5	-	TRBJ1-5	CASSGTVNQPQHF
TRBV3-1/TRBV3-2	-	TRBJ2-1	CASSHRFNGNEQFF
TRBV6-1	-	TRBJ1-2	CASSEALGPTGGYTF
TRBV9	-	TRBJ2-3	CASSLSGTSADTQYF
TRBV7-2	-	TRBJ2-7	CASSSSGGVSEQYF
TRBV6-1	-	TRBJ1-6	CASSDSEGRRSPLHF
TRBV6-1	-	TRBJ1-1	CASSDTGMNTEAFF